This record concerns one T cell receptor beta chain sequence. This sample was taken from a study of blood T cell repertoires in COVID-19. Study context: Some COVID-19 samples were acute and others convalescent; all came from the United States, Italy and Spain. Sources were T cells, B-cell-depleted T cells, or PBMCs; the material itself was cDNA or gDNA.

Measured with immunoSEQ multiplex PCR; TCRdb has only the in-frame clones, and not every one. In the table there are 180,000 or so clones, 75% to 90% of which are singletons. The ends were cut back, 2 bases at V and 14 bases at J, with 9 bases in the middle. In germline, CDR1 is MNHNS, CDR2 SASEGT. There are 10 residues in the CDR3. This clonotype was sampled from a woman between 40 and 50 years old with COVID-19, enrolled during active disease. The sequenced sample was peripheral blood. V usage is TRBV6-1 and J usage is TRBJ1-2; D gene uncertain. As DNA, the CDR3 is TGTGCCAGCAGTGAAAGAGCACCTACCTTC. This sequence encodes CASSERAPTF.